In this sample, the clone carrying this T cell receptor (beta chain) turned up a few times. The antigen remains undetermined. The data derive from a study of cytotoxic CD8 clonotypes in ibrutinib-treated CLL. General observations from the study: Patients showed higher baseline clonality than age-matched healthy donors, and it tracked circulating CD8+ T-cell counts.

V lost 5 bases and J lost 0, with 12 bases in between. Per the germline V gene, CDR1 is SGHTA and CDR2 is FQGNSA. This CDR3 contains 15 residues. Generated by immunoSEQ multiplex PCR, the TCRdb table keeps only in-frame clones and is missing some. The table shows a few hundred thousand clones, with about 80% occurring only once. This TCR derives from a human donor with chronic lymphocytic leukemia. The chain is built from TRBV7-2 and TRBJ2-3, with D perhaps assigned TRBD1 or TRBD2 (5 bases each). Source: PBMCs, taken before ibrutinib treatment. The CDR3 DNA sequence: TGTGCCAGCAGCCCGGGGACCTTTAGCACAGATACGCAGTATTTT. Translating gives CASSPGTFSTDTQYF.